These T cell receptor beta chains were read from a single sample in a study of T cell responses to AZD1222 COVID-19 vaccine. The data were produced by immunoSEQ multiplex PCR, yet TCRdb's version contains in-frame clones alone and is incomplete. The sample lists approximately 150,000 clones; roughly 94% were seen once. The sequences come from peripheral blood, collected 28 days after the second AZD1222 dose. These receptors were collected from an adult who received the AZD1222 COVID-19 vaccine. CDR3s include the opening cysteine and the closing phenylalanine or tryptophan. Each record gives: CDR3 DNA, CDR3 protein, D gene, J gene, V gene, clone size, CDR3 length. D genes are given only for firm matches. The size entry is marked missing in some rows and otherwise reads once, few, many or a size class.

TGTGCCAGCAGCAAGGGGACAGGGGGTACTGCCATTCAGTACTTC,CASSKGTGGTAIQYF,TRBD1,TRBJ2-4,TRBV3-1/TRBV3-2,-,15
TGTGCCAGCGAGTTCGCTAGGGGGGTTACTATCTACGAGCAGTACTTC,CASEFARGVTIYEQYF,-,TRBJ2-7,TRBV6-6,-,16
TGTGCCAGCAGCTTCTCAGGGCCAGATACGCAGTATTTT,CASSFSGPDTQYF,-,TRBJ2-3,TRBV5-4,once,13
TGTGCCAGCAGCTTAGATCGGGGTACACCCCTCCACTTT,CASSLDRGTPLHF,-,TRBJ1-6,TRBV11-2,-,13
TGCGCCAGCAGCTTGGGCCGGTCTGAGCAGTTCTTC,CASSLGRSEQFF,-,TRBJ2-1,TRBV5-1,-,12
TGTGCCAGCAGTTACTCGATTGCCAGGGGAGTGTACGAGCAGTACTTC,CASSYSIARGVYEQYF,-,TRBJ2-7,TRBV6-5,once,16
TGTGCCAGCAGCGGCTTCTATGGGCGAGCCGGGGAGCTGTTTTTT,CASSGFYGRAGELFF,-,TRBJ2-2,TRBV9,once,15
TGTGCCAGCAGTTACTCGTACAGCCCGAACACTGAAGCTTTCTTT,CASSYSYSPNTEAFF,-,TRBJ1-1,TRBV6-5,-,15
TGCAGCGTTGACGCAGGGTTCGGCGAAGAGCAGTACTTC,CSVDAGFGEEQYF,-,TRBJ2-7,TRBV29-1,-,13
TGCAGCGCCGGACAGGGAGGTCAGCCCCAGCATTTT,CSAGQGGQPQHF,TRBD1,TRBJ1-5,TRBV29-1,-,12
TGCGCCAGCAGTGACCACACACCCAACACCGGGGAGCTGTTTTTT,CASSDHTPNTGELFF,-,TRBJ2-2,TRBV10-1,-,15
TGTGCCAGCAGTTACAGGGGAAGGGACACTGAAGCTTTCTTT,CASSYRGRDTEAFF,TRBD1,TRBJ1-1,TRBV9,-,14
TGTGCCAGCACAGGAAGAGCCTCCTACGAGCAGTACTTC,CASTGRASYEQYF,-,TRBJ2-7,TRBV2,-,13
TGTGCCAGCAGCTCCGGACAGATTGATGCTCTTAATTCACCCCTCCACTTT,CASSSGQIDALNSPLHF,-,TRBJ1-6,TRBV5-4,-,17
TGTGCCAGCAGTCCCGATAGCACTGAAGCTTTCTTT,CASSPDSTEAFF,-,TRBJ1-1,TRBV3-1/TRBV3-2,-,12
TGTGCTAGTGGTTTGGTTTATCAGCCCCAGCATTTT,CASGLVYQPQHF,-,TRBJ1-5,TRBV12-5,-,12
TGTGCCAGCAGCTTACGGCAGGGGGCTATCGGGGAGCTGTTTTTT,CASSLRQGAIGELFF,TRBD1,TRBJ2-2,TRBV7-8,-,15
TGTGCCAGCAGCCAAGCCGGCCGGGGTGGAGAGCAGTACTTC,CASSQAGRGGEQYF,-,TRBJ2-7,TRBV3-1/TRBV3-2,-,14
TGCGCCAGCAGCTTCCCAATTTCTAACTATGGCTACACCTTC,CASSFPISNYGYTF,-,TRBJ1-2,TRBV5-1,-,14
TGTGCCAGCAGCCCAGAAAGGGGCTCCAGCTACGAGCAGTACTTC,CASSPERGSSYEQYF,-,TRBJ2-7,TRBV3-1/TRBV3-2,-,15
TGTGCCAGCAGTCTAGAATCAGGGGAAGCTTTCTTT,CASSLESGEAFF,-,TRBJ1-1,TRBV6-5,-,12
TGTGCCAGCAGACGCAGCAACAATCAGCCCCAGCATTTT,CASRRSNNQPQHF,-,TRBJ1-5,TRBV6-5,-,13
TGTGCCAGCAGCGGGGACAGTTTTAACACTGAAGCTTTCTTT,CASSGDSFNTEAFF,TRBD1,TRBJ1-1,TRBV11-2,-,14
TGTGCCATCAGTGTTGTTGGCGGGGGGAGCACAGATACGCAGTATTTT,CAISVVGGGSTDTQYF,TRBD2,TRBJ2-3,TRBV10-3,-,16
TGTGCCAGCTCACCACACGGACAGGGGGTTAGAAATGAGCAGTTCTTC,CASSPHGQGVRNEQFF,TRBD1,TRBJ2-1,TRBV18,once,16
TGTGCCAGCAGCTTGACCGGGAACGATCAGCCCCAGCATTTT,CASSLTGNDQPQHF,-,TRBJ1-5,TRBV5-5,-,14
TGTGCCAGCAGTCCCTATGATGACTACACGGGAGATACGCAGTATTTT,CASSPYDDYTGDTQYF,-,TRBJ2-3,TRBV6-2/TRBV6-3,-,16
TGTGCCAGTAGTATATCCCGGGTCCAAAAATCTCAAGAGACCCAGTACTTC,CASSISRVQKSQETQYF,-,TRBJ2-5,TRBV19,-,17
TGCAGCGTTGGGACAGGGCGAGGGCCCCAGCATTTT,CSVGTGRGPQHF,TRBD1,TRBJ1-5,TRBV29-1,-,12
TGTGCCATCAGCCCCACCGAGACCCCCTACGAGCAGTACTTC,CAISPTETPYEQYF,-,TRBJ2-7,TRBV10-3,-,14
TGCGCCAGCAGCTCTGGACCAAGAGATACGCAGTATTTT,CASSSGPRDTQYF,-,TRBJ2-3,TRBV5-1,-,13
TGTGCCAGCTCAAACCACAGTCCGTACGACAACCTCGCGGGGGGCTACACCTTC,CASSNHSPYDNLAGGYTF,-,TRBJ1-2,TRBV18,-,18
TGTGCTAGTGGTTGGCGAGGGGACACTGAAGCTTTCTTT,CASGWRGDTEAFF,-,TRBJ1-1,TRBV12-5,-,13
TGTGCCAGCAGTTATCAGTTCAGCTCCTACGAGCAGTACTTC,CASSYQFSSYEQYF,-,TRBJ2-7,TRBV6-5,-,14
TGCGCCAGCAGCTTGGCCATCTCTCCCGGGCCCTACAATGAGCAGTTCTTC,CASSLAISPGPYNEQFF,-,TRBJ2-1,TRBV5-1,once,17
TGTGCCAGCAGACCGTTAGCTAACTATGGCTACACCTTC,CASRPLANYGYTF,-,TRBJ1-2,TRBV2,-,13
TGTGCCACGCACCAGTCCGGGTATTTGAACACTGAAGCTTTCTTT,CATHQSGYLNTEAFF,-,TRBJ1-1,TRBV15,-,15
TGTGCCAGCAGCCAAGCAGGACGCCTCAATGAGCAGTTCTTC,CASSQAGRLNEQFF,-,TRBJ2-1,TRBV3-1/TRBV3-2,-,14
TGTGCCAGCAGCCAAGATGACAGGCATAGTGGCTACACCTTC,CASSQDDRHSGYTF,-,TRBJ1-2,TRBV3-1/TRBV3-2,-,14
TGTGCCAGCAGCTCCCCCGGACGAAACACTGAAGCTTTCTTT,CASSSPGRNTEAFF,-,TRBJ1-1,TRBV11-2,-,14
TGTGCCAGCTCACTAAACCGGGACACTGAAGCTTTCTTT,CASSLNRDTEAFF,-,TRBJ1-1,TRBV18,-,13
TGTGCCACCCCGCGGGGTTCCTTGTATGGCTACACCTTC,CATPRGSLYGYTF,-,TRBJ1-2,TRBV7-9,-,13
TGTGCCAGCAGTTACTCGTTAACGGCTAAGGCCCAGTACTTC,CASSYSLTAKAQYF,-,TRBJ2-5,TRBV6-5,once,14